This T cell receptor (beta chain) is from a study of blood T cell repertoires in COVID-19. V was shortened by 6 bases and J by 0 bases, with 14 bases between the two germline ends. Per the germline V gene, CDR1 is MNHEY and CDR2 is SMNVEV (reference sequence). The CDR3 has 15 amino acids. Method: immunoSEQ multiplex PCR; TCRdb's copy keeps in-frame clones and lacks some. The repertoire includes approximately 250,000 clones, 65% to 90% of them detected once, and approximately 9.6% sits in the top ten. Source material: PBMCs or T cells enriched from blood (not recorded which). The rearrangement uses TRBV27 and TRBJ1-1; D is ambiguous. The source is a woman aged 50 to 60 with acute COVID-19. The CDR3 loop reads CASSPRRVMNTEAFF. CDR3 coding DNA: TGTGCCAGCAGCCCTAGACGGGTCATGAACACTGAAGCTTTCTTT.